Listed below are T cell receptor beta chains from one sample, sequenced in a study of blood T cells in healthy people across ages. Using its own MiXCR run on the 5' RACE reads, TCRdb lists one record per CDR3 protein. The data contain over a million distinct CDR3 sequences, 35% to 45% of them singletons. Material: blood. These receptors came from a woman aged 18 to 35 in good health. The CDR3 runs from the conserved cysteine through the conserved F or W. D genes are given only for firm matches. A clone size is listed for some rows: how often the clone was seen (once, few, many), or a class if it is expanded.

len: 13
d_gene: TRBD2
j_gene: TRBJ2-5
abundance: -
v_gene: TRBV11-2
CDR3aa: CASGRTSGVAQYF
CDR3nt: TGTGCCAGTGGGAGGACTAGCGGGGTAGCCCAGTACTTC

len: 14
d_gene: TRBD1
j_gene: TRBJ2-7
abundance: -
v_gene: TRBV27
CDR3aa: CASSLTGGLGEQYF
CDR3nt: TGTGCCAGCAGTCTCACAGGGGGCCTCGGCGAGCAGTACTTC

len: 18
d_gene: TRBD2
j_gene: TRBJ2-5
abundance: -
v_gene: TRBV4-3
CDR3aa: CASSQDPTSGAYQETQYF
CDR3nt: TGCGCCAGCAGCCAAGATCCCACTAGCGGGGCGTACCAAGAGACCCAGTACTTC

len: 13
d_gene: -
j_gene: TRBJ2-3
abundance: -
v_gene: TRBV7-9
CDR3aa: CAGGQGFTDTQYF
CDR3nt: TGTGCCGGGGGGCAGGGTTTCACAGATACGCAGTATTTT

len: 12
d_gene: -
j_gene: TRBJ2-1
abundance: few
v_gene: TRBV16
CDR3aa: CASRGDFDEQFF
CDR3nt: TGTGCCAGCCGGGGAGACTTCGATGAGCAGTTCTTC

len: 15
d_gene: -
j_gene: TRBJ1-2
abundance: -
v_gene: TRBV19
CDR3aa: CASSIRGASSYGYTF
CDR3nt: TGTGCCAGTAGTATACGCGGGGCCTCATCCTATGGCTACACCTTC

len: 10
d_gene: -
j_gene: TRBJ2-3
abundance: -
v_gene: TRBV7-9
CDR3aa: CASERDTQYF
CDR3nt: TGTGCCAGCGAGAGGGATACGCAGTATTTT

len: 13
d_gene: -
j_gene: TRBJ1-5
abundance: -
v_gene: TRBV7-9
CDR3aa: CASSLDSGRPQHF
CDR3nt: TGTGCCAGCAGCTTAGATAGTGGGCGGCCCCAGCATTTT

len: 13
d_gene: -
j_gene: TRBJ1-4
abundance: -
v_gene: TRBV13
CDR3aa: CASSAQGNETLFF
CDR3nt: TGTGCCAGCAGCGCCCAGGGTAATGAAACACTGTTTTTT

len: 14
d_gene: -
j_gene: TRBJ2-7
abundance: -
v_gene: TRBV12-3/TRBV12-4
CDR3aa: CASKGGTANNEQYF
CDR3nt: TGTGCCAGCAAGGGGGGGACAGCAAACAATGAGCAGTACTTC

len: 15
d_gene: -
j_gene: TRBJ2-1
abundance: few
v_gene: TRBV5-1
CDR3aa: CASSYPLDSGNEQFF
CDR3nt: TGCGCCAGCAGCTACCCACTAGATTCGGGCAATGAGCAGTTCTTC

len: 13
d_gene: TRBD2
j_gene: TRBJ2-3
abundance: -
v_gene: TRBV7-2
CDR3aa: CAGAGGVADTQYF
CDR3nt: TGTGCCGGGGCGGGGGGCGTCGCAGATACGCAGTATTTT

len: 15
d_gene: -
j_gene: TRBJ2-1
abundance: few
v_gene: TRBV24-1
CDR3aa: CATSDPGLTYNEQFF
CDR3nt: TGTGCCACCAGTGACCCGGGACTTACGTACAATGAGCAGTTCTTC

len: 16
d_gene: -
j_gene: TRBJ2-7
abundance: once
v_gene: TRBV20-1
CDR3aa: CSARDLGGTHSYEQYF
CDR3nt: TGCAGTGCTAGAGATTTGGGCGGGACCCACTCCTACGAGCAGTACTTC

len: 14
d_gene: TRBD2
j_gene: TRBJ2-1
abundance: -
v_gene: TRBV7-2
CDR3aa: CASSDRTSGGPQFF
CDR3nt: TGTGCCAGCAGCGATCGGACTAGCGGGGGCCCGCAGTTCTTC

len: 15
d_gene: -
j_gene: TRBJ1-5
abundance: -
v_gene: TRBV2
CDR3aa: CASSSFGASNQPQHF
CDR3nt: TGTGCCAGCAGCTCTTTTGGGGCTAGCAATCAGCCCCAGCATTTT

len: 13
d_gene: -
j_gene: TRBJ1-2
abundance: few
v_gene: TRBV11-2
CDR3aa: CASSPQTAYGYTF
CDR3nt: TGTGCCAGCAGCCCGCAGACAGCTTATGGCTACACCTTC

len: 14
d_gene: -
j_gene: TRBJ1-3
abundance: -
v_gene: TRBV6-6
CDR3aa: CASSGGGSGNTIYF
CDR3nt: TGTGCCAGCAGTGGGGGCGGCTCTGGAAACACCATATATTTT

len: 15
d_gene: TRBD1
j_gene: TRBJ1-2
abundance: -
v_gene: TRBV6-6
CDR3aa: CASRAPGQGNYGYTF
CDR3nt: TGTGCCAGCAGGGCTCCGGGACAGGGGAACTATGGCTACACCTTC

len: 15
d_gene: TRBD1
j_gene: TRBJ2-7
abundance: -
v_gene: TRBV20-1
CDR3aa: CSARQHGTGGHEQYF
CDR3nt: TGCAGTGCTAGACAACACGGGACAGGGGGCCACGAGCAGTACTTC

len: 16
d_gene: TRBD1
j_gene: TRBJ1-4
abundance: -
v_gene: TRBV5-1
CDR3aa: CASSWTGFTTNEKLFF
CDR3nt: TGCGCCAGCAGCTGGACAGGGTTTACGACTAATGAAAAACTGTTTTTT

len: 16
d_gene: -
j_gene: TRBJ2-7
abundance: -
v_gene: TRBV20-1
CDR3aa: CSARDPRTATYNEQYF
CDR3nt: TGCAGTGCTAGAGATCCGAGGACAGCAACCTACAATGAGCAGTACTTC

len: 12
d_gene: -
j_gene: TRBJ2-7
abundance: -
v_gene: TRBV25-1
CDR3aa: CASRNRVYEQYF
CDR3nt: TGTGCCAGCAGGAACAGGGTTTACGAGCAGTACTTC

len: 13
d_gene: -
j_gene: TRBJ2-5
abundance: -
v_gene: TRBV20-1
CDR3aa: CSAGRQVQETQYF
CDR3nt: TGCAGTGCCGGGCGACAGGTACAAGAGACCCAGTACTTC

len: 19
d_gene: TRBD1
j_gene: TRBJ1-6
abundance: -
v_gene: TRBV27
CDR3aa: CASSPTRDRGATYNSPLHF
CDR3nt: TGTGCCAGCAGTCCCACCCGGGACAGGGGAGCCACCTATAATTCACCCCTCCACTTT

len: 14
d_gene: -
j_gene: TRBJ2-5
abundance: -
v_gene: TRBV12-3/TRBV12-4
CDR3aa: CASSLHRAGNEQYF
CDR3nt: TGTGCCAGCAGTTTACACCGGGCAGGGAATGAGCAGTACTTC

len: 15
d_gene: -
j_gene: TRBJ2-7
abundance: -
v_gene: TRBV15
CDR3aa: CATSRDLAYTYEQYF
CDR3nt: TGTGCCACCAGCAGAGATCTCGCCTACACCTACGAGCAGTACTTC

len: 15
d_gene: -
j_gene: TRBJ2-1
abundance: -
v_gene: TRBV2
CDR3aa: CATEMLRESSDEQFF
CDR3nt: TGTGCCACCGAGATGCTTCGGGAGTCGAGCGATGAGCAGTTCTTC

len: 15
d_gene: TRBD2
j_gene: TRBJ2-7
abundance: many
v_gene: TRBV5-1
CDR3aa: CASSPGTSGTYEQYF
CDR3nt: TGTGCCAGCAGTCCAGGGACTAGCGGGACCTACGAGCAGTACTTC

len: 14
d_gene: -
j_gene: TRBJ1-5
abundance: few
v_gene: TRBV5-5
CDR3aa: CASSLLNRDQPQHF
CDR3nt: TGTGCCAGCAGCCTACTAAACAGGGATCAGCCCCAGCATTTT

len: 19
d_gene: TRBD2
j_gene: TRBJ2-1
abundance: -
v_gene: TRBV9
CDR3aa: CASSTTGLAGPLSINEQFF
CDR3nt: TGTGCCAGCAGCACGACGGGACTAGCGGGACCTCTAAGTATCAATGAGCAGTTCTTC

len: 13
d_gene: -
j_gene: TRBJ1-2
abundance: -
v_gene: TRBV11-2
CDR3aa: CASGGLANYGYTF
CDR3nt: TGTGCCAGCGGGGGCCTAGCTAACTATGGCTACACCTTC

len: 14
d_gene: -
j_gene: TRBJ2-7
abundance: -
v_gene: TRBV9
CDR3aa: CASSVDNRNYEQYF
CDR3nt: TGTGCCAGCAGCGTAGATAACAGAAACTACGAGCAGTACTTC

len: 14
d_gene: -
j_gene: TRBJ1-2
abundance: -
v_gene: TRBV29-1
CDR3aa: CSVESGGAHYGYTF
CDR3nt: TGCAGCGTTGAATCCGGGGGCGCGCACTATGGCTACACCTTC

len: 15
d_gene: TRBD2
j_gene: TRBJ2-3
abundance: -
v_gene: TRBV6-5
CDR3aa: CASIRTCGSADTQYF
CDR3nt: TGTGCCAGCATCCGAACGTGCGGGAGTGCAGATACGCAGTATTTT

len: 15
d_gene: -
j_gene: TRBJ2-3
abundance: many
v_gene: TRBV6-6
CDR3aa: CASRPTSQKGVTQYF
CDR3nt: TGTGCCAGCAGACCTACTAGCCAGAAAGGGGTTACGCAGTATTTT

len: 13
d_gene: -
j_gene: TRBJ1-2
abundance: -
v_gene: TRBV20-1
CDR3aa: CSARPVDLRGYTF
CDR3nt: TGCAGTGCTAGGCCAGTCGACCTCCGGGGCTACACCTTC

len: 16
d_gene: -
j_gene: TRBJ2-3
abundance: once
v_gene: TRBV4-1
CDR3aa: CASSHPKGDFEDTQYF
CDR3nt: TGCGCCAGCAGCCATCCCAAAGGGGACTTTGAAGATACGCAGTATTTT

len: 16
d_gene: TRBD1
j_gene: TRBJ1-1
abundance: -
v_gene: TRBV3-1
CDR3aa: CASSNRDRGLHTEAFF
CDR3nt: TGTGCCAGCAGTAACCGGGACAGGGGGCTTCACACTGAAGCTTTCTTT

len: 16
d_gene: TRBD1
j_gene: TRBJ1-2
abundance: -
v_gene: TRBV29-1
CDR3aa: CGVEGQGKLKNYGYTF
CDR3nt: TGCGGCGTTGAAGGACAGGGGAAACTTAAGAACTATGGCTACACCTTC

len: 12
d_gene: -
j_gene: TRBJ2-5
abundance: many
v_gene: TRBV7-2
CDR3aa: CASSLVQETQYF
CDR3nt: TGTGCCAGCAGCTTGGTCCAAGAGACCCAGTACTTC

len: 14
d_gene: -
j_gene: TRBJ1-2
abundance: -
v_gene: TRBV2
CDR3aa: CASSRDTRIYGYTF
CDR3nt: TGTGCCAGCAGTCGGGACACCCGTATCTATGGCTACACCTTC

len: 14
d_gene: -
j_gene: TRBJ1-4
abundance: few
v_gene: TRBV6-6
CDR3aa: CASSSGLKNEKLFF
CDR3nt: TGTGCCAGCAGTTCGGGTTTGAAGAATGAAAAACTGTTTTTT

len: 17
d_gene: TRBD2
j_gene: TRBJ2-3
abundance: few
v_gene: TRBV2
CDR3aa: CASSEGAGGPRTDTQYF
CDR3nt: TGTGCCAGCAGTGAAGGAGCGGGGGGGCCAAGGACAGATACGCAGTATTTT

len: 15
d_gene: TRBD2
j_gene: TRBJ2-1
abundance: -
v_gene: TRBV7-2
CDR3aa: CVSSSPLAGVAEQFF
CDR3nt: TGTGTCAGCAGCTCGCCACTAGCGGGGGTAGCTGAGCAGTTCTTC

len: 17
d_gene: TRBD2
j_gene: TRBJ2-1
abundance: -
v_gene: TRBV4-3
CDR3aa: CASSRLTSASSYNEQFF
CDR3nt: TGCGCCAGCAGCCGCCTGACTAGCGCGAGCTCCTACAATGAGCAGTTCTTC

len: 15
d_gene: TRBD2
j_gene: TRBJ2-1
abundance: many
v_gene: TRBV4-3
CDR3aa: CASSQVGLASNEQFF
CDR3nt: TGCGCCAGCAGCCAAGTAGGACTAGCTTCCAATGAGCAGTTCTTC

len: 15
d_gene: -
j_gene: TRBJ1-5
abundance: -
v_gene: TRBV28
CDR3aa: CASSLRLYSNQPQHF
CDR3nt: TGTGCCAGCAGTTTACGGCTTTATAGCAATCAGCCCCAGCATTTT

len: 15
d_gene: -
j_gene: TRBJ2-5
abundance: few
v_gene: TRBV4-3
CDR3aa: CASSQMGSAGGTQYF
CDR3nt: TGCGCCAGCAGCCAGATGGGGAGCGCCGGTGGGACCCAGTACTTC

len: 12
d_gene: -
j_gene: TRBJ2-1
abundance: -
v_gene: TRBV6-1
CDR3aa: CAAPRWDNEQFF
CDR3nt: TGTGCCGCTCCGCGTTGGGACAATGAGCAGTTCTTC